What follows is one TCR beta chain and its context. With V trimmed by 1 base and J by 1 base, 4 bases remained unmatched. Germline V gene sequence: CDR1 SGHTA, CDR2 FQGNSA. The CDR3 extends over 16 amino acids. In the study's own analysis: Reference gene primer amplification gave estimated nucleated cell counts. Some clones are missing from TCRdb's copy, which holds only in-frame ones; the method was immunoSEQ multiplex PCR. V and J calls plus clone size are reproduced from that table; the DNA served to infer D and trimming. The sample holds 130,000 or so clones, around 83% seen once. This entry belongs to a study of blood T cell repertoires in COVID-19. Participant ages covered roughly 18 to 89 years across about two dozen US areas.

The clonotype comes from a man in his fifties or sixties who had recovered from COVID-19. The rearrangement joins TRBV7-2 to TRBJ1-5, with 7 bases that match TRBD1. Sequenced: PBMCs or T cells enriched from blood (not recorded which). In DNA form, the CDR3 reads TGTGCCAGCAGCTTAGAGGGGGCGAGGAGCAATCAGCCCCAGCATTTT. Its translation is CASSLEGARSNQPQHF.